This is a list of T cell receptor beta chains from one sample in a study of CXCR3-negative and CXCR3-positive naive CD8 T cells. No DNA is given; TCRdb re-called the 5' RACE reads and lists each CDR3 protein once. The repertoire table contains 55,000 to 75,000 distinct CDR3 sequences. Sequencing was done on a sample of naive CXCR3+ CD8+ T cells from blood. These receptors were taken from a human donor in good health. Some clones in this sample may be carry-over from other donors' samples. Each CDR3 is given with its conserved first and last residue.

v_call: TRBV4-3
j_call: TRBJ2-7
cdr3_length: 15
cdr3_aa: CASSQGLAGAYEQYF

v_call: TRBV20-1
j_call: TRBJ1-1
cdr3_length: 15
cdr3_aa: CSARDRGSMNTEAFF

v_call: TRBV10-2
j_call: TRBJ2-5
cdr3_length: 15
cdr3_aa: CASSEGYRSPETQYF

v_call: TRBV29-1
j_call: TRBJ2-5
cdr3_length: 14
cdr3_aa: CSAMRGGLEETQYF

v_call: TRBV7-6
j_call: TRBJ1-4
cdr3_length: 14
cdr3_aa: CASSPTALNEKLFF

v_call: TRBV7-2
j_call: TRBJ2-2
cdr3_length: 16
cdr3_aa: CASSIRGGIYTGELFF

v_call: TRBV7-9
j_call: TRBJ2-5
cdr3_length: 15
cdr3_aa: CASSLLDPGGETQYF

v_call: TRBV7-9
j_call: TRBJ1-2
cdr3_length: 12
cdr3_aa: CASSLGGFGYTF

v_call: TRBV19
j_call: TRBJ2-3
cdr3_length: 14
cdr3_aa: CASKAGGSTDTQYF

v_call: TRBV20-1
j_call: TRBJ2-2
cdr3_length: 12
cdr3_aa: CSASHEHGELFF

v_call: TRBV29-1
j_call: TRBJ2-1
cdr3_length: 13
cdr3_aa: CSVEGVRVDEQFF

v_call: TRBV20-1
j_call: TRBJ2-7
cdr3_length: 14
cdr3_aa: CSARSSSGLYEQYF

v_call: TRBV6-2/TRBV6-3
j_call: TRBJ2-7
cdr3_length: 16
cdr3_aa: CASSPPVQTGLHEQYF

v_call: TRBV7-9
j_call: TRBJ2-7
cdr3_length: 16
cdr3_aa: CASSPTSTGPSYEQYF

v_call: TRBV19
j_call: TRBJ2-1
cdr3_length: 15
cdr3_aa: CASSIFGTSYNEQFF

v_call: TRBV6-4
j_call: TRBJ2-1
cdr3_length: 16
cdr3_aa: CASSDSGGTGGNEQFF

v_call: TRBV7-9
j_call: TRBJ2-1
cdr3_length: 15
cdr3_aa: CASSPPGGPYNEQFF

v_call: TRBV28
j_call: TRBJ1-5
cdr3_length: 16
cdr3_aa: CASSLVLEVSNQPQHF

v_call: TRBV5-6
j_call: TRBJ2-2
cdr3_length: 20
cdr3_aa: CASSVRGWLQLLSNTGELFF

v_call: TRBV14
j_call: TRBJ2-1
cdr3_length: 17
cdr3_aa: CASSQDASTGAYNEQFF

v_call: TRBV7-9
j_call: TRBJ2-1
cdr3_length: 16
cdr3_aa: CASSLPGLAGDNEQFF

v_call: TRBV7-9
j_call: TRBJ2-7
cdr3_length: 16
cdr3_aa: CASSRSDGTVSYEQYF

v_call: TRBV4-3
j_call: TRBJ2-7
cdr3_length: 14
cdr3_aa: CASSQGQGAYEQYF

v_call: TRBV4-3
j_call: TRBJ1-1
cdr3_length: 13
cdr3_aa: CASSQARNTEAFF

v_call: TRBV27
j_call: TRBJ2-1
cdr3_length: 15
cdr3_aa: CASSLSGTFYNEQFF

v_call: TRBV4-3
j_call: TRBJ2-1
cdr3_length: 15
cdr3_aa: CASSQDRQFYNEQFF

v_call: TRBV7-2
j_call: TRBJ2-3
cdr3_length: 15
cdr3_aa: CASSLLSGGPDTQYF

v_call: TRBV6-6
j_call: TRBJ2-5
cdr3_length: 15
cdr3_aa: CASSPPGLAEETQYF

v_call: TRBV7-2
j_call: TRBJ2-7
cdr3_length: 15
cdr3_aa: CASSLALGGGYEQYF

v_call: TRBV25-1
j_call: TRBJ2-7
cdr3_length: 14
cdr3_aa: CASSAGAQTYEQYF

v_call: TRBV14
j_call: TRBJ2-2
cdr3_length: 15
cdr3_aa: CDSSHRDPDTGELFF

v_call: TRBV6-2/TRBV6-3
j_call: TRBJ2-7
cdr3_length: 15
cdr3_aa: CASSHRGIYYYEQYF

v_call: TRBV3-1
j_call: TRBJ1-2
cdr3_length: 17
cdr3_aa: CASSRAQAGTLNYGYTF

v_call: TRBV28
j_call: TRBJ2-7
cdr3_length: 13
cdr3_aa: CASTASRGDEQYF

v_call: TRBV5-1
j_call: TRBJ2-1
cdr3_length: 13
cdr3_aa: CASSFTGDNEQFF

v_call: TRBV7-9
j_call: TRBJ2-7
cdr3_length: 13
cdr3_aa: CASRGTGQHEQYF

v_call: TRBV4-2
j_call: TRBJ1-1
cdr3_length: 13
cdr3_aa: CASSQGRAGEAFF

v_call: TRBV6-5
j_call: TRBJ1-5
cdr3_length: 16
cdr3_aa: CASNGGPSVSNQPQHF

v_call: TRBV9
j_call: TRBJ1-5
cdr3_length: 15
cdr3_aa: CASSVGGYGNQPQHF

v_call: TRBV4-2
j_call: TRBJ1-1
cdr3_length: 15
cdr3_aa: CASSQTGQGGTEAFF

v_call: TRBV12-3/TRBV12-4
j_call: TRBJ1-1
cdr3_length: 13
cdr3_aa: CASSSTGVWEAFF

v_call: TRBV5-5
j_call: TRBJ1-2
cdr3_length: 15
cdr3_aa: CASSLDQVDGYGYTF

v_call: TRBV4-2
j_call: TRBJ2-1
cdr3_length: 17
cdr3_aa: CASSQGGSGSSYNEQFF

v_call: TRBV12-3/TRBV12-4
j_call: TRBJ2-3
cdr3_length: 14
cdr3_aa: CASSHGGVTDTQYF

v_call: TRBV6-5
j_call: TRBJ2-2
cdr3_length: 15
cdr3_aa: CASQELRANTGELFF